A single sample gave rise to the 8 T cell receptor beta chains below, sequenced in a study of CD8+ T cells in alopecia areata. Extraction and reverse transcription of RNA yielded cDNA as the sequencing template. Here immunoSEQ multiplex PCR was the method, and the copy in TCRdb shows in-frame clones only, minus some. The sample carries about 180,000 clones, about 47% recorded once. Treatment: oral pan-JAK inhibitor, 5-10 mg twice daily. The sample was CD8+ T cells sorted from blood, taken at week 52, from a patient treated with tofacitinib. The source is a human donor with alopecia areata.

There are a few counts of this clone. V and J are TRBV2 and TRBJ2-6; 8 bases are a match to TRBD1. The germline CDR1 and CDR2 sequences are SNHLY and FYNNEI. CDR3 length: 15 residues. J lost 2 bases, V lost 6 bases, and 3 bases had no gene match. Here the CDR3 DNA reads TGTGCCAGCAGGACAGGGGACCCTGGGGCCAACGTCCTGACTTTC. This gives the protein CASRTGDPGANVLTF.

There are a few counts of this clone. The rearrangement links TRBV4-3 to TRBJ2-7; maybe TRBD1 (5 bases). The CDR3 is 17 amino acids. CDR1 and CDR2 (germline): LGHNA, YSLEER. Trimming removed 1 base at V and 3 bases at J, with 19 bases between. CDR3 sequence reads: CASSQAISDRLHYEQYF. The CDR3 coding sequence is TGCGCCAGCAGCCAAGCGATATCTGACAGACTCCACTACGAGCAGTACTTC.

The chain employs TRBV13 and TRBJ2-7, with D perhaps matching TRBD2 (6 bases). The germline V gene encodes CDR1 PRHDT and CDR2 FYEKMQ (reference sequence). Trimming cost V 5 bases and J 0 bases, with 14 bases left between them. There are 15 residues in the CDR3. CDR3 in DNA: TGTGCCAGCAGCCTATTGGGGGGAGACTCCTACGAGCAGTACTTC. Translating gives CASSLLGGDSYEQYF.

This clone was detected many times. The chain combines TRBV6-4 with TRBJ2-3; D is possibly TRBD1 (6 bases). Trimming removed 2 bases from V and 0 bases from J, with 9 bases in between. The CDR3 loop spans 15 amino acids. In germline, CDR1 is MRHNA, CDR2 SNTAGT. The CDR3, as DNA: TGTGCCAGCAGTGACGGGGGCTCTAGCACAGATACGCAGTATTTT. This sequence encodes CASSDGGSSTDTQYF.

The table lists this clone with a few counts. The gene calls are TRBV29-1 and TRBJ2-2; weak D call: TRBD2 (5 bases). The germline V gene has CDR1 SQVTM and CDR2 ANQGSEA. The CDR3 consists of 11 residues. V gave up 5 bases and J gave up 7 bases, with 8 bases separating them. The CDR3 sequence: CSVLRDGELFF. For the CDR3, the DNA is TGCAGCGTTTTGAGGGACGGGGAGCTGTTTTTT.

The V gene is TRBV5-6, the J gene TRBJ1-1, with 7 bases identical to TRBD1. Germline V gene data show CDR1 as SGHDT and CDR2 as YYEEEE. The CDR3 length is 15 residues. V dropped 4 bases and J dropped 3; count of bases not matched to a gene: 9. The CDR3 nucleotides are TGTGCCAGCAGCGGTGACAGGGAAGGTCACACTGAAGCTTTCTTT. Its translation: CASSGDREGHTEAFF.

V gene TRBV30 combines with J gene TRBJ2-3; 7 bases are shared with TRBD1. Trimming at V came to 5 bases and at J to 3 bases, leaving 5 bases not matched to a gene. Germline assignment: CDR1 GTSNPN and CDR2 SVGIG (reference sequence). The CDR3 is 13 amino acids. The CDR3 loop is CAWDRAETDTQYF. The CDR3 bases are TGTGCCTGGGACAGGGCAGAAACAGATACGCAGTATTTT.

The chain's CDR3 is CASSIGGSLGDGYTF. CDR3 nucleotide sequence: TGTGCCAGTAGTATTGGAGGGAGCCTCGGCGATGGCTACACCTTC. The V and J genes are TRBV19 and TRBJ1-2; D unclear. Germline loops: CDR1 LNHDA, CDR2 SQIVND (reference sequence). This CDR3 region has 15 residues. Trimming stripped 3 bases from V and 6 bases from J, with 17 bases between.